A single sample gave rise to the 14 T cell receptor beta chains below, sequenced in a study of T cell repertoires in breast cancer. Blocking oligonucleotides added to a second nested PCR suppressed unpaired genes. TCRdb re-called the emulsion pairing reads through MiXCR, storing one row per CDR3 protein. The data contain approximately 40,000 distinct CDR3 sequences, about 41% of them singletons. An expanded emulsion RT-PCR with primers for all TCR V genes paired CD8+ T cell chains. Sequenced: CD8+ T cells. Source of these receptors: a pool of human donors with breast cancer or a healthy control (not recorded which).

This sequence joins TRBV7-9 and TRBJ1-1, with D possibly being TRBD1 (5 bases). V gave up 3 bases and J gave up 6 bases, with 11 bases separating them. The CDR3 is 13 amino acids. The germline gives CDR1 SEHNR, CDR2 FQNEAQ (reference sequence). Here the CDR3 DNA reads TGTGCCAGCAGCTTGGTCCCCAGGGCTGAAGCTTTCTTT. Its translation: CASSLVPRAEAFF.

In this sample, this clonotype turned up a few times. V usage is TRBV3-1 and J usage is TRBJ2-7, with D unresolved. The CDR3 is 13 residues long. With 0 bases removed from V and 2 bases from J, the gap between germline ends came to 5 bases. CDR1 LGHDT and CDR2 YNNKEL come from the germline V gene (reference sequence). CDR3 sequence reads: CASSQEYAYEQYF. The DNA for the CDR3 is TGTGCCAGCAGCCAAGAGTATGCCTACGAGCAGTACTTC.

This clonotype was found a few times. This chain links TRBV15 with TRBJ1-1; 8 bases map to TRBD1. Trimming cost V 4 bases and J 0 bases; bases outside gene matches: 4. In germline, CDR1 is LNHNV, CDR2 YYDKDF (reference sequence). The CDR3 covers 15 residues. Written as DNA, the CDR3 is TGTGCCACCAGCACGAACAGGGGGTTGAACACTGAAGCTTTCTTT. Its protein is CATSTNRGLNTEAFF.

In DNA, the CDR3 is TGCAGTGCTACAACGACCGGGACAGGGGTTGAGTACACCTTC. As protein: CSATTTGTGVEYTF. The chain uses TRBV20-1 and TRBJ1-2, with 10 bases that match TRBD1. This CDR3 has 14 amino acids. CDR1 is DFQATT, CDR2 SNEGSKA, per germline (reference sequence). The V and J ends lost 4 bases and 11 bases, in that order; junction bases with no gene match: 13.

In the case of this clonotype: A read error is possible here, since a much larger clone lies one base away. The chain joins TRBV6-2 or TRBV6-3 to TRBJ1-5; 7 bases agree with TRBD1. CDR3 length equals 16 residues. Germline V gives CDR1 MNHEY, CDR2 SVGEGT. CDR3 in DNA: TGTGGCAGCAGTCACCCTTCCTACAGGGGAGGGTGGCCCCAGCATTTT. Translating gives CGSSHPSYRGGWPQHF.

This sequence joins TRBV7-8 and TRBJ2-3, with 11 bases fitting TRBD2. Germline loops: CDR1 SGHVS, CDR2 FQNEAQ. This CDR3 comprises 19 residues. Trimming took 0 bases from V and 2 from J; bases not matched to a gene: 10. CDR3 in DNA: TGTGCCAGCAGCTTAGCTCCAATACCGGGACTAGCGGACACAGATACGCAGTATTTT. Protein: CASSLAPIPGLADTDTQYF.

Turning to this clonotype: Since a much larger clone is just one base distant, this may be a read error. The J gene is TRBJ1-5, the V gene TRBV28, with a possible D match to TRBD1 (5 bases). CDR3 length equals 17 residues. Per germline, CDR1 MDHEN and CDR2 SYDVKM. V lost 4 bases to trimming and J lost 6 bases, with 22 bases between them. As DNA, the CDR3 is TGTGCCAGCAGTTCAAACATAGGACATTTAAACCGTCAGCCCCAGCATTTT. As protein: CASSSNIGHLNRQPQHF.

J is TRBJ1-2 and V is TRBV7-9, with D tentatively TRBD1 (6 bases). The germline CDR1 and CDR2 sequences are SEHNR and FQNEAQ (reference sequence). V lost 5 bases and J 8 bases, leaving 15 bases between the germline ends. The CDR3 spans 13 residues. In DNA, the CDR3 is TGTGCCAGCAGCGCCCAGGGGAGTCCAGGCTACACCTTC. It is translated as CASSAQGSPGYTF.

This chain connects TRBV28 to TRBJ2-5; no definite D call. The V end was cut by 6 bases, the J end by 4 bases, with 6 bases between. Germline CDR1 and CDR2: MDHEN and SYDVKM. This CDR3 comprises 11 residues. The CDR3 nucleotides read TGTGCCAGCAGCCGAACAGAGACCCAGTACTTC. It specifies CASSRTETQYF.

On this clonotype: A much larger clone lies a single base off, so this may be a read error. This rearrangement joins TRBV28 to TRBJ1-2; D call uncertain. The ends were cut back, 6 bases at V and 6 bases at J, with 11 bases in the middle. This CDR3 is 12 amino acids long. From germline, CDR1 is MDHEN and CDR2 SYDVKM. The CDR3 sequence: CASSPTPDGYTF. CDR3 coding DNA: TGTGCCAGCAGCCCTACCCCCGATGGCTACACCTTC.

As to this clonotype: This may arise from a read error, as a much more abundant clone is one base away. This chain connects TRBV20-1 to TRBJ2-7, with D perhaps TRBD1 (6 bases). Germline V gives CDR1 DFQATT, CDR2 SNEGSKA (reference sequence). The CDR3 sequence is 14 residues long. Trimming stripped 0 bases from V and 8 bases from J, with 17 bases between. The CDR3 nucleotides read TGCAGTGCTAGAGATAGTGCCAGGGGATACAAGCAGTACTTC. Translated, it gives CSARDSARGYKQYF.

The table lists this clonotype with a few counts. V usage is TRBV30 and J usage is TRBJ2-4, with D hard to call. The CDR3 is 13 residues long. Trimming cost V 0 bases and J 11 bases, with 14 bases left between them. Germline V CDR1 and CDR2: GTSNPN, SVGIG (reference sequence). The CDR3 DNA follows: TGTGCCTGGAGTGTCTGGGCCGCCGAAGTTCAGTACTTC. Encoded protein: CAWSVWAAEVQYF.

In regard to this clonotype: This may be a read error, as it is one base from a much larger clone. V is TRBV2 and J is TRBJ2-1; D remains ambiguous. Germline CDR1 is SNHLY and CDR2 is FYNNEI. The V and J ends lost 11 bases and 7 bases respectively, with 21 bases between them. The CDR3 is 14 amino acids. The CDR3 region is CAGIGERSGNEQFF. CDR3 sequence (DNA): TGTGCCGGCATAGGAGAACGCAGTGGAAATGAGCAGTTCTTC.

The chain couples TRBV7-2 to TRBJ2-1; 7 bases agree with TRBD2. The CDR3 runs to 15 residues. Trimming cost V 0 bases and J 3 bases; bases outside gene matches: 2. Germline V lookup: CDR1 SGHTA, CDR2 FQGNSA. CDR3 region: CASSLARELYNEQFF. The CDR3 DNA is TGTGCCAGCAGCTTAGCGCGGGAGCTCTACAATGAGCAGTTCTTC.